This TCR beta chain derives from a study of cytomegalovirus exposure and HLA in healthy donors. The PCR was carried out with 60 Vbeta primers and 13 Jbeta primers. TCRdb's table, derived via immunoSEQ multiplex PCR, lists solely in-frame clones and lacks some. The repertoire holds around 200,000 clones, about 80% seen once, with roughly a sixth in the top ten. Per germline, CDR1 MNHNY and CDR2 SVGAGI (reference sequence). The V gene lost 7 bases and the J gene lost 0 bases, with 16 bases spanning the gap. The length of the CDR3 is 16 residues. This chain uses TRBV6-6 with TRBJ1-5, with D possibly being TRBD1 (6 bases). The material sequenced was PBMCs. The source of this sequence is a middle-aged man in good health and CMV-seronegative. The CDR3 loop reads CASTQGGGNSNQPQHF. Here the CDR3 DNA reads TGTGCCAGCACCCAGGGAGGGGGGAATAGCAATCAGCCCCAGCATTTT.